Following are 21 T cell receptor beta chains from one sample sequenced in a study of shared clonotypes between healthy human individuals. The protocol was immunoSEQ multiplex PCR, while the TCRdb copy is restricted to in-frame clones and leaves out a portion. This table has about 1 million clones, about 77% appearing once. The sample taken for sequencing was memory CD4+ T cells sorted from blood. Described subset: CD45RA-negative fraction. The origin of the receptors is a man between 18 and 35 years old in good health.

As DNA, the CDR3 is TGTGCCAGCAGAGCGACAGGGACCGGGTGGGGGCCCCAGCATTTT. This codes for CASRATGTGWGPQHF. V gene TRBV6-1 combines with J gene TRBJ1-5; 7 bases fit TRBD1. The CDR3 runs to 15 residues. J lost 9 bases, V lost 6 bases, and 14 bases had no gene match. CDR1 is MNHNS, CDR2 SASEGT, per germline.

The chain recombines TRBV27 with TRBJ1-1, with 7 bases aligning to TRBD1. This CDR3 region has 17 residues. CDR1 is MNHEY, CDR2 SMNVEV, per germline (reference sequence). J gave up 1 base and V 6 bases, and 14 bases lay outside the gene matches. CDR3 in amino acids: CASRPTAAGGGNTEAFF. In DNA, the CDR3 is TGTGCCAGCAGGCCAACCGCGGCAGGGGGAGGGAACACTGAAGCTTTCTTT.

This clone came up once. The chain links TRBV7-2 to TRBJ2-5; 10 nucleotides align to TRBD2. Looked up from germline, CDR1 is SGHTA and CDR2 is FQGNSA. With V trimmed by 5 bases and J by 2 bases, 5 bases remained unmatched. CDR3 length: 15 residues. CDR3 DNA: TGTGCCAGCAGCGGAAGACTAGCGGGTCAAGAGACCCAGTACTTC. The encoded protein is CASSGRLAGQETQYF. The variable domain in full, with the rest retrieved from reference TRBV7-2 and TRBJ2-5, is GAGVSQSPSNKVTEKGKDVELRCDPISGHTALYWYRQSLGQGLEFLIYFQGNSAPDKSGLPSDRFSAERTGGSVSTLTIQRTQQEDSAVYLCASSGRLAGQETQYFGPGTRLLVL.

This clone was recorded once. The CDR3: CASTIREAQMEQYF. The DNA of the CDR3 is TGTGCCAGCACCATACGGGAGGCTCAGATGGAGCAGTACTTC. The J gene is TRBJ2-7, the V gene TRBV14; 7 nucleotides match TRBD2. V lost 7 bases, J lost 7 bases, and 13 bases stayed unmatched. This CDR3 has 14 amino acids. Per the germline V gene, CDR1 is SGHDN and CDR2 is FVKESK.

Notes on this clone: Different DNA sequences within this sample yield the same CDR3. The genes are TRBV4-3 and TRBJ1-1, with D possibly TRBD1 on 5 matching bases. The CDR3 extends over 14 amino acids. V was cut by 1 base and J by 6 bases, with 12 bases left in between. Per the germline V gene, CDR1 is LGHNA and CDR2 is YSLEER. CDR3 residues: CASSQGGRVAEAFF. CDR3 DNA: TGCGCCAGCAGCCAAGGTGGCAGGGTGGCTGAAGCTTTCTTT.

The chain uses TRBV5-1 and TRBJ2-2, with 9 bases fitting TRBD2. The V segment lost 4 bases and the J segment 6 bases; nucleotides outside the gene matches: 10. Germline-derived CDR1 and CDR2 are SGHRS and YFSETQ. The CDR3 runs to 16 residues. The CDR3 loop reads CASSRQASGTAGELFF. CDR3 sequence (DNA): TGCGCCAGCAGCCGGCAGGCTAGCGGGACGGCCGGGGAGCTGTTTTTT.

The chain couples TRBV30 to TRBJ2-3, with D hard to call. V gave up 1 base and J gave up 5 bases, with 7 bases separating them. The CDR3 consists of 12 residues. Looked up from germline, CDR1 is GTSNPN and CDR2 is SVGIG (reference sequence). In nucleotides, the CDR3 is TGTGCCTGGAGTGCAAATATAGATACGCAGTATTTT. Its protein product is CAWSANIDTQYF. Based on the CDR3 plus reference TRBV30 and TRBJ2-3, the full variable domain is SQTIHQWPATLVQPVGSPLSLECTVEGTSNPNLYWYRQAAGRGLQLLFYSVGIGQISSEVPQNLSASRPQDRQFILSSKKLLLSDSGFYLCAWSANIDTQYFGPGTRLTVL.

The chain uses TRBV29-1 and TRBJ2-5; 7 positions match TRBD1. The CDR3 is 14 residues long. Per germline, CDR1 SQVTM and CDR2 ANQGSEA. Unmatched junction bases numbered 10, after V lost 7 bases and J lost 2 bases. The CDR3 loop reads CSARPGTAQETQYF. In nucleotides, the CDR3 is TGCAGCGCCCGCCCGGGGACAGCTCAAGAGACCCAGTACTTC.

V is TRBV6-1 and J is TRBJ2-7; tentative D call: TRBD1 (6 bases). CDR1 MNHNS and CDR2 SASEGT come from the germline V gene. V was pared by 3 bases and J by 7 bases, with 10 bases between. This CDR3 region has 12 residues. For the CDR3, the DNA is TGTGCCAGCAGTGAGCAGGGGAATGAGCAGTACTTC. It encodes CASSEQGNEQYF.

The genes are TRBV5-1 and TRBJ2-1; 9 positions match TRBD1. CDR3 length: 15 amino acids. CDR1 and CDR2 from the germline V gene are SGHRS and YFSETQ. V lost 0 bases and J lost 9; bases outside the gene matches: 7. CDR3: CASSLEGQGRREQFF. DNA for the CDR3: TGCGCCAGCAGCTTGGAGGGACAGGGAAGACGTGAGCAGTTCTTC.

The chain joins TRBV2 to TRBJ1-1; the D gene is possibly TRBD1 (5 bases). The CDR3 has 14 amino acids. Germline loops: CDR1 SNHLY, CDR2 FYNNEI. The V and J ends lost 4 bases and 5 bases respectively, with 14 bases between them. CDR3 sequence: CASSAMGGGTEAFF. CDR3 nucleotides: TGTGCCAGCAGTGCAATGGGGGGTGGGACTGAAGCTTTCTTT.

CDR3: CAITGTGGRGEAFF. The DNA for the CDR3 is TGTGCCATCACGGGGACAGGGGGCCGGGGTGAAGCTTTCTTT. The V call is TRBV10-3, the J call TRBJ1-1; 12 bases are shared with TRBD1. V dropped 7 bases and J dropped 7; count of bases not matched to a gene: 7. Germline-derived CDR1 and CDR2 are ENHRY and SYGVKD. The CDR3 sequence is 14 residues long.

CDR3 residues: CASSFDRGQSGNTIYF. The CDR3 DNA reads TGTGCCAGCAGTTTCGACAGGGGTCAATCTGGAAACACCATATATTTT. This rearrangement joins TRBV28 to TRBJ1-3; 8 bases are a match to TRBD1. J lost 1 base, V lost 3 bases, and 5 bases had no gene match. Germline loops: CDR1 MDHEN, CDR2 SYDVKM. This CDR3 has 16 amino acids.

The chain couples TRBV27 to TRBJ2-1, with TRBD2 matching over 15 bases. Germline CDR1 and CDR2: MNHEY and SMNVEV (reference sequence). The ends lost 6 bases at V and 10 bases at J; junction bases unmatched: 7. This CDR3 region has 15 residues. CDR3 sequence reads: CASSRTSGGAGEQFF. The CDR3, as DNA: TGTGCCAGCAGCCGGACTAGCGGGGGGGCCGGAGAGCAGTTCTTC.

J is TRBJ2-1 and V is TRBV5-6, with a weak D call TRBD1 (5 bases). V was shortened by 4 bases and J by 0 bases, with 11 bases between the two germline ends. The CDR3 loop spans 15 amino acids. Per the germline V gene, CDR1 is SGHDT and CDR2 is YYEEEE. CDR3 nucleotides: TGTGCCAGCAGCCCCCGACAGCGCTCCTACAATGAGCAGTTCTTC. This translates into CASSPRQRSYNEQFF.

The chain recombines TRBV27 with TRBJ1-2, with D maybe TRBD1 (6 bases). CDR3 length equals 13 residues. Trimming removed 6 bases at V and 8 bases at J, with 16 bases between. In germline, CDR1 is MNHEY, CDR2 SMNVEV (reference sequence). The CDR3 nucleotides are TGTGCCAGCAGCCCCGGACAGCCCTGGGGCTACACCTTC. Translated, it gives CASSPGQPWGYTF.

The chain is built from TRBV28 and TRBJ1-6; possibly TRBD1 for D (6 bases). CDR1 MDHEN and CDR2 SYDVKM come from the germline V gene. CDR3 length: 14 residues. V gave up 6 bases and J gave up 5 bases, with 11 bases separating them. This chain's CDR3 is CASRGPGDNSPLHF. CDR3 sequence (DNA): TGTGCCAGCAGGGGACCAGGGGATAATTCACCCCTCCACTTT.

The rearrangement links TRBV10-3 to TRBJ2-7; D assignment may be TRBD1 or TRBD2 (5 bases each). From germline, CDR1 is ENHRY and CDR2 SYGVKD. The CDR3 has 13 residues. V lost 6 bases to trimming and J lost 6 bases, with 15 bases between them. The CDR3, as DNA: TGTGCCATCAGGAGGGGAACTTTGGGCGAGCAGTACTTC. Translating it yields CAIRRGTLGEQYF.

As to this clone: Additional DNA sequences in this sample encode the identical CDR3. The rearrangement joins TRBV5-1 to TRBJ2-5; D is perhaps TRBD1 (6 bases). CDR1 SGHRS and CDR2 YFSETQ come from the germline V gene. This CDR3 is built from 14 residues. V lost 0 bases and J 5 bases, leaving 11 bases between the germline ends. Here the CDR3 DNA reads TGCGCCAGCAGCTTGGGACAGGTTGAGGAGACCCAGTACTTC. It codes for CASSLGQVEETQYF.

This clone turned up a few times. The junction departs from germline at one end; a sequencing error may be responsible. The CDR3 coding sequence is TGTGCCAGCAGCTTAGACTACACAAATACGCAGTATTTT. This encodes CASSLDYTNTQYF. The rearrangement joins TRBV7-2 to TRBJ2-3; D ambiguous. Germline V gives CDR1 SGHTA, CDR2 FQGNSA. There are 13 residues in the CDR3.

The CDR3 sequence: CASSSPRGGGVYNEQFF. CDR3 sequence (DNA): TGTGCCAGCAGCTCCCCGCGGGGCGGGGGGGTTTACAATGAGCAGTTCTTC. J is TRBJ2-1 and V is TRBV11-2, with 9 bases that match TRBD2. This CDR3 is 17 amino acids long. V lost 4 bases to trimming and J lost 4 bases; unmatched junction nucleotides: 11. CDR1 and CDR2 (germline): SGHAT, FQNNGV.